The clone carrying this T cell receptor beta chain was observed a few times. This sample is part of a study of blood T cell repertoires in COVID-19. Study at large: COVID-19 samples, acute and convalescent, were from the United States, Italy and Spain. PBMCs, B-cell-depleted T cells, or T cells were the source of the cDNA or gDNA that made up the material.

Cohort 3 donors were reported recovered after two negative PCRs, clearance, or symptom resolution. Germline V gene data show CDR1 as SGHDT and CDR2 as YYEEEE. V lost 2 bases to trimming and J lost 9 bases; unmatched junction nucleotides: 16. CDR3 size: 18 residues. Assay: immunoSEQ multiplex PCR; the TCRdb copy retains only in-frame clones and omits some. This sample has 220,000 or so clones, with over 75% found just once. Sequences were obtained from PBMCs or T cells enriched from blood (not recorded which). The origin of this receptor is a woman aged 55-70 years who had recovered from COVID-19. V gene TRBV5-6 combines with J gene TRBJ1-6, with TRBD1 matching 8 bases. Here the CDR3 DNA reads TGTGCCAGCAGCTTAGGTCAAGTCGGGACAGGCAGAGGTTCACCCCTCCACTTT. This gives the protein CASSLGQVGTGRGSPLHF.